Listed below are T cell receptor beta chains from one sample, sequenced in a study of PD-1 blockade in classical Hodgkin lymphoma. Measured with immunoSEQ multiplex PCR; TCRdb has only the in-frame clones, and not every one. The repertoire has fewer than 50,000 clones, around 78% of them found once; the top ten carry around a third. This sample comprised peripheral blood mononuclear cells (PBMCs), obtained before the fourth cycle of nivolumab. The receptors derive from a human donor with classical Hodgkin lymphoma. CDR3s include the opening cysteine and the closing phenylalanine or tryptophan. The D gene is left open where the match is weak. A row's size may be missing; if present it is once, few, many or a size class.

>TRBV14|-|-|TRBJ2-5
TGTGCCAGCAGCCAATCGGATCTAGAGACCCAGTACTTC
CASSQSDLETQYF
>TRBV19|-|-|TRBJ1-1
TGTGCCAGTAGTAGAGGACGCAGGGACACTGAAGCTTTCTTT
CASSRGRRDTEAFF
>TRBV28|TRBD2|-|TRBJ2-1
TGTGCCACCGTGGGACTAGCGGGGGGCACGAGCTCCTACAATGAGCAGTTCTTC
CATVGLAGGTSSYNEQFF
>TRBV28|-|-|TRBJ2-6
TGTGCCAGCAGTCCGGGGGACATCTCTGGGGCCAACGTCCTGACTTTC
CASSPGDISGANVLTF
>TRBV19|TRBD1|-|TRBJ1-2
TGTGCCAGTAGTATGACAGGGGGTCTCACTCGCGGCTACACCTTC
CASSMTGGLTRGYTF
>TRBV9|-|once|TRBJ2-7
TGTGCCAGCAGCGTAGCGGGGGACGGGTCCTACGAGCAGTACTTC
CASSVAGDGSYEQYF
>TRBV7-2|-|-|TRBJ2-1
TGTGCCAGCAGCTTAGACAGAAACAATGAGCAGTTCTTC
CASSLDRNNEQFF
>TRBV6-5|-|-|TRBJ1-3
TGTGCCAGCAGTTACGACAGTAGAAACACCATATATTTT
CASSYDSRNTIYF
>TRBV5-1|TRBD2|-|TRBJ2-1
TGCGCCAGCAGCCCCGGGACTAGCGGCAATGAGCAGTTCTTC
CASSPGTSGNEQFF
>TRBV7-2|TRBD1|-|TRBJ1-6
TGTGCCAGCAGCCTTCGACAGGGGTCCAATAATTCACCCCTCCACTTT
CASSLRQGSNNSPLHF
>TRBV9|-|few|TRBJ2-5
TGTGCCAGCAGCGTAGATGCTAGGCAAGAGACCCAGTACTTC
CASSVDARQETQYF
>TRBV7-2|-|-|TRBJ1-1
TGTGCCAGCAGCTTCGACAGCTTGGGGGGGACTGAAGCTTTCTTT
CASSFDSLGGTEAFF
>TRBV20-1|-|-|TRBJ2-7
TGCAGTGCTAGTGCGCTCTACGAGCAGTACTTC
CSASALYEQYF
>TRBV11-3|-|-|TRBJ1-1
TGTGCCAGCAGCTCCGGTGGGCAGCCCCAAGCTTTCTTT
CASSSGGQPQAFF
>TRBV5-6|-|-|TRBJ1-2
TGTGCCAGCAGCTTGTACTGGGGCGGCTACACCTTC
CASSLYWGGYTF
>TRBV11-2|TRBD1|-|TRBJ1-1
TGTGCCAGCAGCCCCCGGACACAAAGACAGGGAACTGAAGCTTTCTTT
CASSPRTQRQGTEAFF
>TRBV2|-|-|TRBJ2-7
TGTGCCAGCAGCGCCGACCACCAGACCGAGCAGTACTTC
CASSADHQTEQYF
>TRBV7-2|-|once|TRBJ2-5
TGTGCCAGCAGGAGTAGGGGAGAGGAGACCCAGTACTTC
CASRSRGEETQYF
>TRBV7-3|-|-|TRBJ1-1
TGTGCCAGCAGCATCCAGGGGAACACTGAAGCTTTCTTT
CASSIQGNTEAFF
>TRBV2|-|-|TRBJ1-5
TGTGCCAGCATGGGCCGGATCAATCAGCCCCAGCATTTT
CASMGRINQPQHF
>TRBV18|-|-|TRBJ2-3
TGTGCCAGCTCACCACCCGGCACAGATACGCAGTATTTT
CASSPPGTDTQYF
>TRBV5-1|TRBD1|-|TRBJ1-2
TGCGCCAGCAGCCCTCAGTCTGGGACAGGGGCGTCTTTGGGTCATGGCTACACCTTC
CASSPQSGTGASLGHGYTF
>TRBV27|-|-|TRBJ1-4
TGTGCCAGCAGTAATAGGGGGGCAACTAATGAAAAACTGTTTTTT
CASSNRGATNEKLFF
>TRBV5-1|TRBD2|-|TRBJ2-1
TGCGCCAGCAGCTTGTTAGTGGGGAGGGATGAGCAGTTCTTC
CASSLLVGRDEQFF
>TRBV19|-|-|TRBJ2-2
TGTGCCAGTAGCCCGATCGCGAACACCGGGGAGCTGTTTTTT
CASSPIANTGELFF
>TRBV6-5|TRBD1|-|TRBJ1-6
TGTGCCAGCAGTTATACGACAGGGGATGATTCACCCCTCCACTTT
CASSYTTGDDSPLHF
>TRBV28|TRBD1|-|TRBJ1-1
TGTGCCAGCAGGCGGGACAGTGGAGCTGAAGCTTTCTTT
CASRRDSGAEAFF
>TRBV7-2|TRBD1|-|TRBJ1-5
TGTGCCAGCAGCGCGACAGGGACGATTTCGAGTCAGCCCCAGCATTTT
CASSATGTISSQPQHF
>TRBV4-1|TRBD2|-|TRBJ2-7
TGCGCCAGCAGCCGATCCGGGACTAGCGGGGGAACCTACGAGCAGTACTTC
CASSRSGTSGGTYEQYF
>TRBV19|-|-|TRBJ2-3
TGTGCCAGTAGTTACAGGAGGGGCACAGATACGCAGTATTTT
CASSYRRGTDTQYF
>TRBV6-1|-|-|TRBJ1-6
TGTGCCAGCAGTCAGGACCGGTCACCCCTCCACTTT
CASSQDRSPLHF
>TRBV7-2|-|-|TRBJ2-4
TGTGCCAGCAGCTTAAGTCAGGGGATCGACATTCAGTACTTC
CASSLSQGIDIQYF
>TRBV5-6|-|-|TRBJ2-1
TGTGCCAGCAGCTTGAGGGGGGCGCATGAGCAGTTCTTC
CASSLRGAHEQFF
>TRBV5-6|-|once|TRBJ2-7
TGTGCCAGCAGCGGGGGCAGGGAACCCGGACTAAGGGAGCAGTACTTC
CASSGGREPGLREQYF
>TRBV4-3|-|-|TRBJ1-4
TGCGCCAGCAGCCAAGATCAGCAACGCGAAAAACTGTTTTTT
CASSQDQQREKLFF